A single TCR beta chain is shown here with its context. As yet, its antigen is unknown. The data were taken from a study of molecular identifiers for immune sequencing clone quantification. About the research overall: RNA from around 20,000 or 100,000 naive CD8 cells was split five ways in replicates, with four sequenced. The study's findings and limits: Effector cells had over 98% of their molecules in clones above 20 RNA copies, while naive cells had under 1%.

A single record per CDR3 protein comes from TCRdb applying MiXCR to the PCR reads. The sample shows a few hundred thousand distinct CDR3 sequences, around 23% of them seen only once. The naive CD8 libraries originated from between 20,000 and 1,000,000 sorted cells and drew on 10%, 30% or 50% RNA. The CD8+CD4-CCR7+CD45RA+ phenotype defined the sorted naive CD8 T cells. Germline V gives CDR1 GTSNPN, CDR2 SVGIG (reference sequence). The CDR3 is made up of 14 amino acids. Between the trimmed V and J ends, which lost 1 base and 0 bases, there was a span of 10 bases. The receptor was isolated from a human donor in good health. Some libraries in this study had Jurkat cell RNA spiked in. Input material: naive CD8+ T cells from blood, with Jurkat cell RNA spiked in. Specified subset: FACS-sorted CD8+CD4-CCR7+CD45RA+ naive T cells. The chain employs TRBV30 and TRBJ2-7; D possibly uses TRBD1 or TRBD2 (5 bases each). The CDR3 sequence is CAWSGGPTSYEQYF. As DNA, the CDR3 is TGTGCCTGGAGTGGGGGACCAACCTCCTACGAGCAGTACTTC.